The 2 T cell receptor beta chains reported below all come from one sample, sequenced in a study of blood T cell repertoires in COVID-19. The assay was immunoSEQ multiplex PCR, and TCRdb's table has in-frame clones only and misses some. The sample lists about 80,000 clones; almost 85% were seen once. The material sequenced was peripheral blood. The receptors here all came from a man of 80 years or more with acute or convalescent COVID-19.

This clone was seen once. V and J are TRBV7-3 and TRBJ1-1, with a tentative D call TRBD1 (6 bases). The CDR3 length is 14 residues. V was cut by 2 bases and J by 1 base, with 8 bases left in between. From germline, CDR1 is SGHTA and CDR2 FQGTGA. The CDR3: CASSLGGRNTEAFF. The CDR3 coding sequence is TGTGCCAGCAGCTTAGGGGGCAGGAACACTGAAGCTTTCTTT.

The chain is built from TRBV24-1 and TRBJ2-3; a possible D gene is TRBD1 (6 bases). V dropped 7 bases and J dropped 4 bases, with 14 bases sitting between them. Germline CDR1 KGHDR, CDR2 SFDVKD. CDR3 length: 14 residues. In DNA, the CDR3 is TGTGCCACCAGGGACAGCGTCTCTTCAGATACGCAGTATTTT. Amino acid sequence: CATRDSVSSDTQYF.